The rows below give T cell receptor beta chains drawn from one sample of a study of CD8 T cells in ankylosing spondylitis. TCRdb itself ran the 5' RACE reads through MiXCR, one entry per CDR3 protein. This sample has just under 550,000 distinct CDR3 sequences, with about 13% found just once. The sample consisted of blood, either unsorted or a sorted T cell fraction (not recorded which). The source of these receptors is a male donor with ankylosing spondylitis. Each CDR3 is given without its conserved first and last residue.

V	J	length	CDR3
TRBV29-1	TRBJ1-2	11	SVGAGENYGYT
TRBV20-1	TRBJ2-3	13	SARDGLAGVYTQY
TRBV20-1	TRBJ2-7	12	SALTGTSLREQY
TRBV25-1	TRBJ2-2	12	ASTGGAWAGELF
TRBV20-1	TRBJ2-7	13	SAYDSSKDDYEQY
TRBV25-1	TRBJ1-1	12	ASRDMWGYTEAF
TRBV29-1	TRBJ2-7	11	SVRDRGDYEQY
TRBV7-7	TRBJ2-1	14	ASSPRSGSGYNEQF
TRBV12-3/TRBV12-4	TRBJ2-1	13	ASSSGLAGAREQF
TRBV10-1	TRBJ2-1	11	ASTSDRGHEQF
TRBV20-1	TRBJ1-1	11	SAKGVTNTEAF
TRBV10-3	TRBJ2-1	13	AISQTGTGGNEQF
TRBV5-1	TRBJ2-5	11	ASSLSPAETQY
TRBV20-1	TRBJ2-2	14	SARDRSGRITGELF
TRBV5-1	TRBJ2-2	14	ASSRSENANTGELF
TRBV19	TRBJ1-1	13	ASSSVGFGGTEAF